Included here is one T cell receptor beta chain sequence, with context. The specificity of this receptor is unknown. The input lacks base qualities; no much larger clone sits a single base away. The germline V gene yields SGHRS for CDR1 and YFSETQ for CDR2. Spanning cysteine to phenylalanine, the CDR3 consists of 15 amino acids. Kept here is only the CDR3 DNA, which spans 45 bases and is read in frame from base 1. V lost 4 bases and J lost 1 base, and the count of bases not matched to a germline gene is 2. The library was produced with PCR. TCRdb names Illumina HiSeq 4000 as the instrument used. High-throughput sequencing was used to profile the CDR3 region of the TCR beta-chain in every patient. The source study handled its data this way. A classifier to discriminate distant-metastatic papillary thyroid cancer patients was built from CDR3 differences across clinicopathological groups. The Shannon index was used to assess repertoire diversity, and the Morisita-Horn index was used to assess tumor-blood repertoire similarity. The public reads were reprocessed in TCRdb via fastp at Q25 and MiXCR, keeping in-frame beta chains. TCRdb, rather than the study authors, made the V and J calls. The sample includes about 2,500 clones, with around 25% observed a single time. The ten largest make up 22% of the sample.

The entry originates in a study of metastatic and nonmetastatic thyroid tumors (dated by TCRdb to between 2020 and 2021). Turning to the overall study: Repertoires from peripheral blood and from tumor or nodule tissue samples of malignant and benign thyroid patients were compared.

Beyond this particular receptor, the publication reports: In both blood and tumor samples, TCR beta diversity was reported to be significantly higher in malignant tumors than in benign nodules.

No treatment had been received by any patient before thyroid surgery. Using T-cell receptor beta sequencing, the study looked back at clinical samples from patients collected from about 2011 to 2018. Rearrangement joined TRBV5-1 to TRBJ2-2; TRBD1 lines up with 9 middle nucleotides. The source is a male donor with papillary thyroid cancer or a benign thyroid nodule (not recorded which). Some clones in this sample may be carry-over from other donors' samples. The sequencing sample was made of adjacent normal tissue. The CDR3 amino acid sequence is: CASSEDRGNTGELFF. The DNA is as follows: TGCGCCAGCAGCGAGGACAGGGGGAACACCGGGGAGCTGTTTTTT. Where the CDR3 stops, the reference TRBV5-1 and TRBJ2-2 genes take over; the full variable domain is KAGVTQTPRYLIKTRGQQVTLSCSPISGHRSVSWYQQTPGQGLQFLFEYFSETQRNKGNFPGRFSGRQFSNSRSEMNVSTLELGDSALYLCASSEDRGNTGELFFGEGSRLTVL.